The rows below give T cell receptor beta chains drawn from one sample of a study of beta chain features in type 1 diabetes. Libraries were prepared by immunoSEQ multiplex PCR; TCRdb keeps only in-frame clonotypes and omits some of them. The sample has hundreds of thousands of clones, over 11% seen once. The sample comprised naive CD4+ T cells from blood. These receptors originate from a man aged 18 to 35 with type 1 diabetes. CDR3s leave out the opening cysteine and the closing phenylalanine or tryptophan. The D gene is left open where the match is weak.

V: TRBV25-1; D: .; J: TRBJ2-1; CDR3: ASSEWGLADYNEQF
V: TRBV30; D: TRBD2; J: TRBJ2-5; CDR3: AVNNGAGGGETQY
V: TRBV4-1; D: .; J: TRBJ1-3; CDR3: ASSQVRGPSGNTIY
V: TRBV6-5; D: .; J: TRBJ1-1; CDR3: ASSYWSLTLTEAF
V: TRBV9; D: .; J: TRBJ1-1; CDR3: ASSVRGDTEAF
V: TRBV11-2; D: .; J: TRBJ1-4; CDR3: ASSTQPSTNEKLF
V: TRBV11-2; D: .; J: TRBJ2-7; CDR3: ASSLDRLYPSTAPYEQY
V: TRBV9; D: TRBD2; J: TRBJ2-7; CDR3: ASSVGTSGRSSYEQY
V: TRBV9; D: .; J: TRBJ2-5; CDR3: ASSVGASYQETQY
V: TRBV28; D: TRBD1; J: TRBJ2-5; CDR3: ASRPGTGGWETQY
V: TRBV21-1; D: .; J: TRBJ1-4; CDR3: ASSKAPPDSPGKLF
V: TRBV28; D: .; J: TRBJ2-2; CDR3: AMRTFTGELF
V: TRBV19; D: .; J: TRBJ2-5; CDR3: ASSADQETQY
V: TRBV30; D: .; J: TRBJ1-1; CDR3: AWSVQGRTEAF
V: TRBV7-2; D: .; J: TRBJ2-5; CDR3: ASSLGAERTQY
V: TRBV20-1; D: .; J: TRBJ1-2; CDR3: SASPPGGYT
V: TRBV7-2; D: .; J: TRBJ2-1; CDR3: ASSLVGARDEQF
V: TRBV7-2; D: .; J: TRBJ2-4; CDR3: ASSQGRGRRNIQY
V: TRBV18; D: .; J: TRBJ1-2; CDR3: ASSPPGDVYGYT
V: TRBV7-9; D: .; J: TRBJ2-3; CDR3: ASRWGTADTQY
V: TRBV7-2; D: .; J: TRBJ2-5; CDR3: ASSLGASAHITQY
V: TRBV9; D: TRBD2; J: TRBJ2-2; CDR3: ASTYRTSAGELF
V: TRBV15; D: TRBD1; J: TRBJ2-4; CDR3: ATKRDRGGLAKNIQY
V: TRBV6-5; D: .; J: TRBJ1-2; CDR3: ASRETGQTYGYT
V: TRBV7-3; D: .; J: TRBJ2-1; CDR3: ASSRVPGALDEQF
V: TRBV30; D: TRBD1; J: TRBJ2-3; CDR3: AWSSGTGRTTDTQY
V: TRBV30; D: .; J: TRBJ1-1; CDR3: AWSVGPKDTEAF
V: TRBV10-3; D: TRBD1; J: TRBJ2-3; CDR3: AIGTGTGAPDTQY
V: TRBV29-1; D: .; J: TRBJ2-4; CDR3: SVLKGPSSSQNIQY
V: TRBV28; D: TRBD2; J: TRBJ2-1; CDR3: ASSAGGLYNEQF
V: TRBV19; D: TRBD1; J: TRBJ1-5; CDR3: ASSGTGVGNQPQH
V: TRBV7-3; D: .; J: TRBJ2-1; CDR3: ASSLEHGLRGNEQF
V: TRBV5-4; D: TRBD1; J: TRBJ2-7; CDR3: ASSLGGQGAAEQY
V: TRBV9; D: .; J: TRBJ2-2; CDR3: ASSPRSSGTSTGELF
V: TRBV7-9; D: TRBD1; J: TRBJ2-5; CDR3: ASSSGQGDQETQY
V: TRBV5-1; D: .; J: TRBJ2-7; CDR3: ASSLGADEQY
V: TRBV2; D: .; J: TRBJ1-4; CDR3: VQTLQGKDNEKLF
V: TRBV30; D: .; J: TRBJ1-5; CDR3: AWSVPLTINQPQH